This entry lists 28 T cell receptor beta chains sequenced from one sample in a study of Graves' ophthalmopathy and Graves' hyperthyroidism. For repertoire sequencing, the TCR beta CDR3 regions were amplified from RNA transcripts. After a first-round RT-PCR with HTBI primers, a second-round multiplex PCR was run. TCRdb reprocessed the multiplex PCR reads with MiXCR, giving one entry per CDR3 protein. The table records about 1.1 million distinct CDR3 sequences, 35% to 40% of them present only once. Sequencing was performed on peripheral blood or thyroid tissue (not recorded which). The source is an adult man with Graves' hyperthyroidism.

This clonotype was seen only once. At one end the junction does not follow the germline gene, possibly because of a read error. This chain's CDR3 is CASSITGETNSPLHF. The CDR3 nucleotides read TGTGCAAGTAGTATAACAGGGGAAACGAATTCACCCCTCCACTTT. The rearrangement uses TRBV19 and TRBJ1-6, with 7 positions matching TRBD1. The CDR3 totals 15 residues. The germline V gene has CDR1 LNHDA and CDR2 SQIVND (reference sequence).

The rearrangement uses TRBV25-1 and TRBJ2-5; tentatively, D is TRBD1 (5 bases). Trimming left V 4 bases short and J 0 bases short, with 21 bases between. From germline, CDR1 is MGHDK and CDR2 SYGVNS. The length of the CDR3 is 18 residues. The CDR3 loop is CASSARASRTMYQETQYF. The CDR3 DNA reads TGTGCCAGCAGTGCTAGAGCGTCGAGGACAATGTACCAAGAGACCCAGTACTTC.

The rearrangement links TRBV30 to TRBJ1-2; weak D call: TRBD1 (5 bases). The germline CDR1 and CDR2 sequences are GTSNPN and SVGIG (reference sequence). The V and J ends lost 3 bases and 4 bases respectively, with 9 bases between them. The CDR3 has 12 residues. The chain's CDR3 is CAWSEGIYGYTF. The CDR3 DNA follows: TGTGCCTGGAGCGAGGGGATCTATGGCTACACCTTC.

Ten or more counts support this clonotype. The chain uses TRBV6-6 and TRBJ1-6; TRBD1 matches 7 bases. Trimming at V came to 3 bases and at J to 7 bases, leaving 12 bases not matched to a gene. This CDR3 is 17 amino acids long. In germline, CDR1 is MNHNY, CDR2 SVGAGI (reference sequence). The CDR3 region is CASSYSTPGTANSPLHF. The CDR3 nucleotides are TGTGCCAGCAGTTATTCCACACCCGGGACAGCCAATTCACCCCTCCACTTT.

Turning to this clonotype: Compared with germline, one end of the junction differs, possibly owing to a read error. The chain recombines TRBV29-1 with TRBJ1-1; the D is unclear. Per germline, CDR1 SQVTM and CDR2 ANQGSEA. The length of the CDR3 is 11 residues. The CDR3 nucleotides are TGCAGTGTTGAGGCAGGCACTGAAGCTTTCTTT. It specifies CSVEAGTEAFF.

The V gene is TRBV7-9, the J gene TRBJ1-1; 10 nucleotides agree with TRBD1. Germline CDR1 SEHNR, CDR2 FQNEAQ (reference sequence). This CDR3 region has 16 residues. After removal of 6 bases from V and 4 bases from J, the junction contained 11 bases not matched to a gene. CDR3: CASSLDRGRLVTEAFF. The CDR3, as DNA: TGTGCCAGCAGTCTAGACAGGGGGCGGTTGGTCACTGAAGCTTTCTTT.

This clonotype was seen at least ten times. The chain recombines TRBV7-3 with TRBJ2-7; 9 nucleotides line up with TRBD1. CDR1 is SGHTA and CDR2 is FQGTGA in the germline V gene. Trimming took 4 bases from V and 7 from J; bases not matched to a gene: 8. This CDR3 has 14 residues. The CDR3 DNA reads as TGTGCCAGCAGCTCCGGACAGGGGTTTATGGAGCAGTACTTC. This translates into CASSSGQGFMEQYF.

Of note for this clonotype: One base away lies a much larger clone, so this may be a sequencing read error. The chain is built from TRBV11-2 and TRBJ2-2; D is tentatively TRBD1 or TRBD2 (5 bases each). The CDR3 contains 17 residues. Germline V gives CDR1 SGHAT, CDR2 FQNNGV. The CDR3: CAGSLDHWDDGTGELFF. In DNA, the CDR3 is TGTGCCGGCAGCTTAGATCATTGGGACGACGGCACCGGGGAGCTGTTTTTT. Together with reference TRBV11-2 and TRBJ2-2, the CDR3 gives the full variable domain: EAGVAQSPRYKIIEKRQSVAFWCNPISGHATLYWYQQILGQGPKLLIQFQNNGVVDDSQLPKDRFSAERLKGVDSTLKIQPAKLEDSAVYLCAGSLDHWDDGTGELFFGEGSRLTVL.

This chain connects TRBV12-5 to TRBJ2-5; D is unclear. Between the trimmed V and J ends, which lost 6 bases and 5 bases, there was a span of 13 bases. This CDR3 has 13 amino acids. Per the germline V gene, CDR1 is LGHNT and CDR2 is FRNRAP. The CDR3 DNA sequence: TGTGCTAGTGGCCTTTGGGAAGGGGAGACCCAGTACTTC. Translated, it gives CASGLWEGETQYF.

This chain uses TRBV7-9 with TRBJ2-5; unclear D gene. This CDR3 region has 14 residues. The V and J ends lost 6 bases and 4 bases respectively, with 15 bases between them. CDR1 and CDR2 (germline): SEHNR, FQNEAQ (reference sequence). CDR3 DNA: TGTGCCAGCAGTTACACGAATTTAGGAGAGACCCAGTACTTC. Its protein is CASSYTNLGETQYF.

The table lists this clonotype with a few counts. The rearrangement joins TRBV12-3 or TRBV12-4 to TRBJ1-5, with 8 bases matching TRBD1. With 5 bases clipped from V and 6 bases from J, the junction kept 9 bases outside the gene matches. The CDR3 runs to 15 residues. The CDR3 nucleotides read TGTGCCAGCAGTATCCGGACAGGGTCGGGTCAGCCCCAGCATTTT. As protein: CASSIRTGSGQPQHF.

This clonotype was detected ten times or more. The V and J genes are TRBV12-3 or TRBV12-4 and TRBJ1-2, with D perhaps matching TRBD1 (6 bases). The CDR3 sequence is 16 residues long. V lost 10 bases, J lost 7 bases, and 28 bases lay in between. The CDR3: CATNQFRQDFGRGYTF. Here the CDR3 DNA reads TGTGCCACCAATCAATTCAGACAGGATTTTGGTCGTGGCTACACCTTC.

This CDR3 reads CAISESIRVEELFF. Written as DNA, the CDR3 is TGTGCCATCAGTGAAAGTATAAGGGTCGAGGAACTGTTTTTT. This sequence joins TRBV10-3 and TRBJ1-4; D not certain. Germline CDR1 ENHRY, CDR2 SYGVKD. The CDR3 extends over 14 amino acids. Trimming removed 3 bases from V and 12 bases from J, with 17 bases in between.

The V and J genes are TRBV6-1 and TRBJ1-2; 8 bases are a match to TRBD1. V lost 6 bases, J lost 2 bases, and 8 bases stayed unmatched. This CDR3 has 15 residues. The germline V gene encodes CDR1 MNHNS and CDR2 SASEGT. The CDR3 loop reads CASRDGQGVNYGYTF. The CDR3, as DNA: TGTGCCAGCAGAGATGGACAGGGCGTAAACTATGGCTACACCTTC.

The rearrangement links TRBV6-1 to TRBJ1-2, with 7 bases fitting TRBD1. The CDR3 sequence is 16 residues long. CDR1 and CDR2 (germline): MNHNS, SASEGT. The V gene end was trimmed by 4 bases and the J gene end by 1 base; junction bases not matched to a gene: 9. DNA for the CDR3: TGTGCCAGCAGTGGGGACAGCGAAGCCTTTAACTATGGCTACACCTTC. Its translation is CASSGDSEAFNYGYTF.

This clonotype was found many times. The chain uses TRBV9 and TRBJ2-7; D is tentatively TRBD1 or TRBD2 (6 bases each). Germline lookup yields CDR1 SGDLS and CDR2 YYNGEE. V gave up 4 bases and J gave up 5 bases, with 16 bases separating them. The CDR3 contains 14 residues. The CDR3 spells CASSPEGVGDEQYF. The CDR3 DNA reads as TGTGCCAGCAGCCCGGAGGGGGTTGGGGACGAGCAGTACTTC.

CDR3 sequence reads: CASSPTGGAVGEKLFF. The CDR3 DNA sequence: TGTGCCAGCAGCCCTACGGGGGGGGCTGTCGGTGAAAAACTGTTTTTT. This sequence joins TRBV7-9 and TRBJ1-4; perhaps TRBD1 as D (6 bases). The CDR3 loop spans 16 amino acids. CDR1 is SEHNR, CDR2 FQNEAQ, per germline (reference sequence). V dropped 5 bases and J dropped 7 bases, with 20 bases sitting between them.

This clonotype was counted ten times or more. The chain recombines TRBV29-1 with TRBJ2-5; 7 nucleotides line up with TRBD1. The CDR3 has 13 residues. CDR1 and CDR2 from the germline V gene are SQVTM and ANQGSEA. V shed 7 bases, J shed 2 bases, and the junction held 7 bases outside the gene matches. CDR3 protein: CSAHGTAQETQYF. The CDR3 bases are TGCAGCGCCCATGGGACAGCGCAAGAGACCCAGTACTTC.

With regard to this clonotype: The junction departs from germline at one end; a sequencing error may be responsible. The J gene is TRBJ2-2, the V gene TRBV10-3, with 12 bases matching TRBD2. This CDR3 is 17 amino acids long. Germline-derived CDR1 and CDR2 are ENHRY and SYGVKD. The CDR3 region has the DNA TGTGCCAGCAGTTACGGGCTAGCGGGGGGGGTCGCCGGGGAGCTGTTTTTT. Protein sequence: CASSYGLAGGVAGELFF.

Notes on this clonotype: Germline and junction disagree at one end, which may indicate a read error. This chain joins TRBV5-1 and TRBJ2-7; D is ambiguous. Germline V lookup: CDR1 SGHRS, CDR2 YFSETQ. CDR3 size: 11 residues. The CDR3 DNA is TGCGCCAGCAGCTCCCACTACGTGCAGTACTTC. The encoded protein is CASSSHYVQYF.

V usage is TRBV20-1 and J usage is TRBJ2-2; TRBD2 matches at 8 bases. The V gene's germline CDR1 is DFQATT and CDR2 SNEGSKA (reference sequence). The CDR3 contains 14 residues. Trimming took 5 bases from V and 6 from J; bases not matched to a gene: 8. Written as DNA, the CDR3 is TGCAGTGCTGAGGGGACTAGTAGGGCCGGGGAGCTGTTTTTT. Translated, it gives CSAEGTSRAGELFF.

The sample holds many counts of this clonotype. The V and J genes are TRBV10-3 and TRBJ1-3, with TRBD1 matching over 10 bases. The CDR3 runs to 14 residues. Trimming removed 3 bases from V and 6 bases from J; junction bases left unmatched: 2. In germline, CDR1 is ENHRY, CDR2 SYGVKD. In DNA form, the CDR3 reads TGTGCCATCAGTGACGGGACAGGGGTAAACACCATATATTTT. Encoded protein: CAISDGTGVNTIYF.

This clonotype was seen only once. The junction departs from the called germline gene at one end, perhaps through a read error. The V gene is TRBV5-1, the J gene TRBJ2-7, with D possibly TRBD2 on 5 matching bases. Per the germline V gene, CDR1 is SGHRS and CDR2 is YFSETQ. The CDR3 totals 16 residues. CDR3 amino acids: CASSLMPGGSTDTQYF. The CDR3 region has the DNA TGCGCCAGCAGCTTGATGCCGGGTGGGAGCACAGATACGCAGTATTTC.

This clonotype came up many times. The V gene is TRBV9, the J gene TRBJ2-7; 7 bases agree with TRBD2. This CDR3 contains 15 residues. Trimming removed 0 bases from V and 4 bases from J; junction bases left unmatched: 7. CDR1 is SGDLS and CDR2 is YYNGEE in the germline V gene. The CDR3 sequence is CASSVGAGVAYEQYF. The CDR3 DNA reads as TGTGCCAGCAGCGTAGGGGCGGGAGTGGCGTACGAGCAGTACTTC.

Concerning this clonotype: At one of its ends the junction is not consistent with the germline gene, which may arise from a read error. The CDR3 nucleotides are TGCGCCAGCAGCCAAGACCTGACAGGGGGCACCCTCTCAGTCCACTTC. Residues: CASSQDLTGGTLSVHF. The genes are TRBV5-4 and TRBJ2-7; 10 bases agree with TRBD1. The CDR3 runs 16 residues. CDR1 and CDR2 from the germline V gene are SGHNT and YYREEE (reference sequence).

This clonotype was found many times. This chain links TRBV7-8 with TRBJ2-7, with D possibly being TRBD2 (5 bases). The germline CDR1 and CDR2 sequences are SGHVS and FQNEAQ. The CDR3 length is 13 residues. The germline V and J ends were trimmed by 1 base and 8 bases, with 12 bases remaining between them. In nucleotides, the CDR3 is TGTGCCAGCAGCTTAGAAATTGCGGGCCAGCAGTACTTC. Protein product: CASSLEIAGQQYF.

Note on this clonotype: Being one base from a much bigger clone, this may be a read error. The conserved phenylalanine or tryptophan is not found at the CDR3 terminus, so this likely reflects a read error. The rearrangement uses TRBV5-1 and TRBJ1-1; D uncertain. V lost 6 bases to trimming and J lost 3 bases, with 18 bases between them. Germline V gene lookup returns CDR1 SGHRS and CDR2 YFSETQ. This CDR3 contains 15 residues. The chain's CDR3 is CASKFSGTIDTEAFL. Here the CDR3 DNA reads TGCGCCAGCAAATTCTCGGGCACAATTGACACTGAAGCTTTCCTT.

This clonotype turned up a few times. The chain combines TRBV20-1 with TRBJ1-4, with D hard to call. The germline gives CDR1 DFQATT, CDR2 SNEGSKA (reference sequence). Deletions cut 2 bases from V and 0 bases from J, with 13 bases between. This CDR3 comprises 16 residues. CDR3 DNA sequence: TGCAGTGCTAGAAGGGCAGGCGTCGCAACTAATGAAAAACTGTTTTTT. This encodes CSARRAGVATNEKLFF.